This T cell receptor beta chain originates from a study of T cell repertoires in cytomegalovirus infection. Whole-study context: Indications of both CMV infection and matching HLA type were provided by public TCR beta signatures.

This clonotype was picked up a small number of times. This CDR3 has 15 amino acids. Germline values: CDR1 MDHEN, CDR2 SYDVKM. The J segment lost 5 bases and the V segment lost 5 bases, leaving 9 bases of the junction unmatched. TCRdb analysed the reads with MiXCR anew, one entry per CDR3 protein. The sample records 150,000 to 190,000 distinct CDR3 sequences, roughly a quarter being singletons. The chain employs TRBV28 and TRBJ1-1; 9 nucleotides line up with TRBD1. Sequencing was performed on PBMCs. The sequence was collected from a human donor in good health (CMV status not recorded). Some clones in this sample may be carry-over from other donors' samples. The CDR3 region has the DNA TGTGCCAGCAGTGCCGGGGACAGGGTGAGGACTGAAGCTTTCTTT. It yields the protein CASSAGDRVRTEAFF.